Listed here is a single T cell receptor beta chain. This sample was included in a study of CD8 T cells in ankylosing spondylitis. The germline gives CDR1 DFQATT, CDR2 SNEGSKA (reference sequence). This CDR3 is built from 13 residues. V dropped 4 bases and J dropped 2 bases, with 11 bases sitting between them. TCRdb re-called the 5' RACE reads through MiXCR, storing one row per CDR3 protein. The sample has 350,000 to 400,000 distinct CDR3 sequences; roughly 22% are singletons. Sequenced sample: blood, either unsorted or a sorted T cell fraction (not recorded which). The TCR originated in a male donor with ankylosing spondylitis or in good health (not recorded which). The chain uses TRBV20-1 and TRBJ2-5; D ambiguous. The CDR3 DNA reads as TGCAGTGCTATCGCATACCCACAAGAGACCCAGTACTTC. This codes for CSAIAYPQETQYF.